This T cell receptor beta chain was identified during a study of OX40 agonist ivuxolimab in advanced cancers. Study-level information: Of mixed ages from about 20 to 80 and averaging about 60 years, the group was 65% to 85% male.

The table came from immunoSEQ multiplex PCR; TCRdb's copy has only in-frame clones and leaves some out. Here the sample spans 70,000 or so clones, about three quarters being singletons. CDR1 and CDR2 from the germline V gene are MNHEY and SMNVEV (reference sequence). The CDR3 has 15 residues. Trimming pared 4 bases from V and 3 bases from J, leaving 12 bases between. The clonotype originates from an adult with an advanced solid tumor such as melanoma, head and neck, liver or kidney cancer. The sample consisted of CD4+ or CD8+ T cells sorted from blood, taken in a trial of the OX40 agonist ivuxolimab. The rearrangement joins TRBV27 to TRBJ1-4; unclear D gene. The CDR3 DNA reads TGTGCCAGCAGTTCCTCCCTTAGGTCTAATGAAAAACTGTTTTTT. Residues: CASSSSLRSNEKLFF.